The clone carrying this T cell receptor beta chain was seen a handful of times. Its target is not known. Arm-PCR of CDR3 regions with iRepertoire HTBI primers generated TCR beta libraries. TCRdb processed the multiplex PCR reads anew with MiXCR; each CDR3 protein has one entry. The sample has approximately 230,000 distinct CDR3 sequences, around 19% seen once. Time point reported: newly diagnosed GD, antithyroid drugs for less than 3 months. RNA from PBMCs was the source of the TCR library. The data originate from a study of regulatory T cells in long-lasting Graves disease. Study-level results: Examination was confined to peripheral blood, excluding thyroid tissue.

Per the germline V gene, CDR1 is SEHNR and CDR2 is FQNEAQ (reference sequence). The CDR3 is 17 residues long. V lost 1 base, J lost 9 bases, and 24 bases lay in between. This receptor was obtained from a female donor with Graves disease. The starting material was peripheral blood mononuclear cells (PBMCs), obtained at new diagnosis, from a patient treated with antithyroid drugs. The J gene is TRBJ1-2, the V gene TRBV7-9, with D perhaps matching TRBD1 (6 bases). CDR3 nucleotides: TGTGCCAGCAGCTTAGGGACAGCAAAAGGATTTCTATGGAGCTACACCTTC. It encodes CASSLGTAKGFLWSYTF.